This passage covers 24 T cell receptor beta chains from one sample sequenced in a study of beta chain features in type 1 diabetes. As every portion of the isolated RNA was reverse transcribed, the sequencing read expressed TCRB transcripts. The data were produced by immunoSEQ multiplex PCR, yet TCRdb's version contains in-frame clones alone and is incomplete. The sample has a few hundred thousand clones, 11% seen once; the top ten hold just over 0.015%. Sequencing was performed on naive CD4+ T cells from blood. The source of these receptors is a woman in her twenties or thirties in good health.

The genes are TRBV5-4 and TRBJ2-2, with 9 bases that match TRBD2. The CDR3 length is 15 residues. With V trimmed by 4 bases and J by 5 bases, 6 bases remained unmatched. CDR1 is SGHNT, CDR2 YYREEE, per germline (reference sequence). The CDR3: CASSMREGLTGELFF. CDR3 sequence (DNA): TGTGCCAGCAGCATGCGGGAGGGCCTGACCGGGGAGCTGTTTTTT.

A few counts support this clone. The CDR3 spells CASSIYSGAGANVLTF. The CDR3 nucleotides read TGTGCCAGTAGTATATACTCAGGGGCTGGGGCCAACGTCCTGACTTTC. The chain carries TRBV19 and TRBJ2-6, with a weak D call TRBD1 (6 bases). Germline CDR1 LNHDA, CDR2 SQIVND (reference sequence). Deletions cut 2 bases from V and 2 bases from J, with 10 bases between. CDR3 length equals 16 residues. The complete variable domain, with remaining parts taken from reference TRBV19 and TRBJ2-6, reads DGGITQSPKYLFRKEGQNVTLSCEQNLNHDAMYWYRQDPGQGLRLIYYSQIVNDFQKGDIAEGYSVSREKKESFPLTVTSAQKNPTAFYLCASSIYSGAGANVLTFGAGSRLTVL.

The chain has TRBV5-1 and TRBJ2-1; D is unresolved. V lost 0 bases, J lost 3 bases, and 7 bases lay in between. The CDR3 loop spans 14 amino acids. Germline V gives CDR1 SGHRS, CDR2 YFSETQ. The DNA of the CDR3 is TGCGCCAGCAGCTTGGACAGTTTCTACAATGAGCAGTTCTTC. This encodes CASSLDSFYNEQFF.

This clone was seen a few times. This chain joins TRBV28 and TRBJ2-1; 7 nucleotides line up with TRBD2. Per the germline V gene, CDR1 is MDHEN and CDR2 is SYDVKM. This CDR3 spans 16 amino acids. The junction had 11 bases not matched to a gene; V was cut back by 6 bases and J by 3 bases. CDR3 residues: CASRRIASGGYNEQFF. As DNA, the CDR3 is TGTGCCAGCAGACGCATTGCTAGCGGAGGCTACAATGAGCAGTTCTTC. The variable domain in full, completed from reference TRBV28 and TRBJ2-1, reads DVKVTQSSRYLVKRTGEKVFLECVQDMDHENMFWYRQDPGLGLRLIYFSYDVKMKEKGDIPEGYSVSREKKERFSLILESASTNQTSMYLCASRRIASGGYNEQFFGPGTRLTVL.

A few counts support this clone. This rearrangement joins TRBV2 to TRBJ2-5; 8 nucleotides line up with TRBD1. Germline V gene lookup returns CDR1 SNHLY and CDR2 FYNNEI. This CDR3 is 17 amino acids long. V lost 2 bases and J lost 1; bases outside the gene matches: 9. Here the CDR3 reads CASSEPVDRVVQETQYF. The CDR3 DNA follows: TGTGCCAGCAGTGAACCTGTGGACAGGGTAGTCCAAGAGACCCAGTACTTC.

In this sample, this clone turned up a few times. This chain uses TRBV5-1 with TRBJ2-5; 7 nucleotides line up with TRBD1. The trim removed 0 bases at V and 1 base at J, leaving 12 bases unmatched. This CDR3 comprises 18 residues. Looked up from germline, CDR1 is SGHRS and CDR2 is YFSETQ. The CDR3 coding sequence is TGCGCCAGCAGCTTGGCCAATAACAGGGGTGGGGGCCAAGAGACCCAGTACTTC. It translates to CASSLANNRGGGQETQYF.

There are a few counts of this clone. The gene calls are TRBV20-1 and TRBJ2-1; D remains unclear. Trimming removed 5 bases at V and 4 bases at J, with 6 bases between. Per the germline V gene, CDR1 is DFQATT and CDR2 is SNEGSKA (reference sequence). CDR3 length: 11 residues. The CDR3 bases are TGCAGTGCTCAGGAATACAATGAGCAGTTCTTC. It specifies CSAQEYNEQFF.

This chain uses TRBV29-1 with TRBJ1-1; no clear D gene. The CDR3 is made up of 13 amino acids. V shed 0 bases and J shed 1 base, with 6 bases lying between them. Germline CDR1 and CDR2: SQVTM and ANQGSEA. In DNA form, the CDR3 reads TGCAGCGTTGAAGATCGACAGAACACTGAAGCTTTCTTT. It encodes CSVEDRQNTEAFF. The entire variable domain, with the rest obtained from reference TRBV29-1 and TRBJ1-1, is as follows: SAVISQKPSRDICQRGTSLTIQCQVDSQVTMMFWYRQQPGQSLTLIATANQGSEATYESGFVIDKFPISRPNLTFSTLTVSNMSPEDSSIYLCSVEDRQNTEAFFGQGTRLTVV.

A few counts support this clone. The rearrangement joins TRBV5-1 to TRBJ2-7; 7 positions match TRBD1. The germline gives CDR1 SGHRS, CDR2 YFSETQ. The CDR3 is 15 residues long. V dropped 4 bases and J dropped 4; count of bases not matched to a gene: 11. CDR3 sequence reads: CASSVEPGQPYEQYF. CDR3 bases: TGCGCCAGCAGCGTGGAACCGGGACAGCCTTACGAGCAGTACTTC. The full variable domain, with the rest looked up from reference TRBV5-1 and TRBJ2-7, is KAGVTQTPRYLIKTRGQQVTLSCSPISGHRSVSWYQQTPGQGLQFLFEYFSETQRNKGNFPGRFSGRQFSNSRSEMNVSTLELGDSALYLCASSVEPGQPYEQYFGPGTRLTVT.

This clone was detected only a few times. This chain links TRBV27 with TRBJ2-1; TRBD2 matches at 12 bases. The CDR3 runs to 16 residues. J lost 3 bases, V lost 5 bases, and 5 bases had no gene match. Germline V CDR1 and CDR2: MNHEY, SMNVEV (reference sequence). The CDR3 DNA sequence: TGTGCCAGCAGTCCCGGGACTAGCGGGTTCTACAATGAGCAGTTCTTC. Protein product: CASSPGTSGFYNEQFF.

This sequence joins TRBV28 and TRBJ2-5; 11 bases map to TRBD2. The CDR3 spans 18 residues. With 2 bases clipped from V and 7 bases from J, the junction kept 15 bases outside the gene matches. Germline loops: CDR1 MDHEN, CDR2 SYDVKM. CDR3 amino acids: CASSLPTSGRVRPATQYF. The DNA of the CDR3 is TGTGCCAGCAGTTTACCCACTAGCGGGAGAGTCCGCCCAGCGACCCAGTACTTC. The whole variable domain, remainder taken from reference TRBV28 and TRBJ2-5, is DVKVTQSSRYLVKRTGEKVFLECVQDMDHENMFWYRQDPGLGLRLIYFSYDVKMKEKGDIPEGYSVSREKKERFSLILESASTNQTSMYLCASSLPTSGRVRPATQYFGPGTRLLVL.

The CDR3 DNA reads TGTGCCAGCTCGCTGACGACAGACCAGTACCAAGAGACCCAGTACTTC. This sequence encodes CASSLTTDQYQETQYF. The rearrangement links TRBV18 to TRBJ2-5, with D possibly being TRBD1 (5 bases). The V gene lost 6 bases and the J gene lost 0 bases, with 17 bases spanning the gap. The CDR3 runs 16 residues. The germline V gene encodes CDR1 KGHSH and CDR2 LQKENI.

This clone was counted a few times. V usage is TRBV7-9 and J usage is TRBJ2-6; TRBD1 is a possible D gene (6 bases). CDR1 SEHNR and CDR2 FQNEAQ come from the germline V gene (reference sequence). V shed 5 bases and J shed 4 bases, with 12 bases lying between them. CDR3 size: 15 residues. CDR3: CASSSTGSGANVLTF. DNA for the CDR3: TGTGCCAGCAGCAGTACAGGGTCGGGGGCCAACGTCCTGACTTTC.

V usage is TRBV2 and J usage is TRBJ2-1; TRBD2 is a possible D gene (5 bases). The CDR3 is 13 residues long. V was trimmed by 8 bases and J by 8 bases, leaving 16 bases between them. Germline values: CDR1 SNHLY, CDR2 FYNNEI. The CDR3, as DNA: TGTGCCAGCTCTCGGGGTATGGGCGATGAGCAGTTCTTC. Residues: CASSRGMGDEQFF.

In its sample, this clone was seen a few times. The chain combines TRBV14 with TRBJ1-1, with TRBD1 matching 10 bases. The CDR3 length is 15 residues. CDR1 and CDR2 from the germline V gene are SGHDN and FVKESK. The junction had 7 bases not matched to a gene; V was cut back by 5 bases and J by 4 bases. This CDR3 is CASSGLDRGVTEAFF. DNA for the CDR3: TGTGCCAGCAGCGGATTGGACAGGGGGGTCACTGAAGCTTTCTTT.

There are a few counts of this clone. The rearrangement uses TRBV29-1 and TRBJ2-7; 11 bases agree with TRBD1. Germline-derived CDR1 and CDR2 are SQVTM and ANQGSEA. After removal of 2 bases from V and 6 bases from J, the junction contained 3 bases not matched to a gene. This CDR3 contains 13 residues. The chain's CDR3 is CSVEPGTGGEQYF. In DNA, the CDR3 is TGCAGCGTTGAACCCGGGACAGGGGGCGAGCAGTACTTC.

V is TRBV7-2 and J is TRBJ2-4, with TRBD2 identical over 7 bases. The CDR3 extends over 15 amino acids. V was pared by 6 bases and J by 0 bases, with 5 bases of the junction left unmatched. The V gene's germline CDR1 is SGHTA and CDR2 FQGNSA. The CDR3 protein is CASRGEGLAKNIQYF. The CDR3 nucleotides are TGTGCCAGCAGGGGGGAGGGATTAGCCAAAAACATTCAGTACTTC.

This clone was seen a single time. The chain carries TRBV18 and TRBJ1-3, with 7 bases fitting TRBD1. V lost 3 bases and J lost 0; bases outside the gene matches: 5. Germline loops: CDR1 KGHSH, CDR2 LQKENI. The CDR3 covers 16 residues. The CDR3 DNA is TGTGCCAGCTCACCGGGACAGAGAAGCTCTGGAAACACCATATATTTT. It is translated as CASSPGQRSSGNTIYF.

In its sample, this clone was seen a few times. CDR3 protein: CASSLASGNGYTF. In DNA, the CDR3 is TGTGCCAGCAGCTTAGCGTCAGGGAATGGCTACACCTTC. The V call is TRBV7-2, the J call TRBJ1-2, with a weak D call TRBD1 (5 bases). V was pared by 0 bases and J by 6 bases, with 8 bases between. Looked up from germline, CDR1 is SGHTA and CDR2 is FQGNSA. CDR3 length: 13 residues. The full variable domain, with the rest looked up from reference TRBV7-2 and TRBJ1-2, is GAGVSQSPSNKVTEKGKDVELRCDPISGHTALYWYRQSLGQGLEFLIYFQGNSAPDKSGLPSDRFSAERTGGSVSTLTIQRTQQEDSAVYLCASSLASGNGYTFGSGTRLTVV.

This clone was counted a few times. The genes are TRBV28 and TRBJ2-2, with TRBD2 matching 10 bases. This CDR3 is built from 15 residues. Germline V gene sequence: CDR1 MDHEN, CDR2 SYDVKM. The trim removed 3 bases at V and 13 bases at J, leaving 11 bases unmatched. As DNA, the CDR3 is TGTGCCAGCAGTTTCTCAACTGTTCCTAGCGGGAGGCTGTTTTTT. Its protein product is CASSFSTVPSGRLFF.

This clone was seen a few times. This chain joins TRBV7-2 and TRBJ2-1; the match to TRBD2 covers 8 bases. The CDR3 sequence is 13 residues long. The germline gives CDR1 SGHTA, CDR2 FQGNSA. The V and J ends lost 6 bases and 6 bases, in that order; junction bases with no gene match: 4. CDR3 sequence: CASRDSGTNEQFF. CDR3 DNA: TGTGCCAGCAGGGATAGCGGGACCAATGAGCAGTTCTTC.

There are a few counts of this clone. The rearrangement links TRBV28 to TRBJ1-1, with 8 bases identical to TRBD1. With V trimmed by 4 bases and J by 4 bases, 5 bases remained unmatched. CDR1 and CDR2 (germline): MDHEN, SYDVKM. CDR3 size: 14 residues. The CDR3 loop reads CASSSVRGLTEAFF. Here the CDR3 DNA reads TGTGCCAGCAGTTCGGTCAGGGGGCTCACTGAAGCTTTCTTT.

This clone came up a few times. The chain has TRBV30 and TRBJ2-1; 9 bases are shared with TRBD2. CDR1 and CDR2 (germline): GTSNPN, SVGIG (reference sequence). The CDR3 spans 16 residues. The V gene end was trimmed by 2 bases and the J gene end by 1 base; junction bases not matched to a gene: 6. Here the CDR3 reads CAWSIPTSGSYNEQFF. In DNA form, the CDR3 reads TGTGCCTGGAGTATCCCGACTAGCGGATCCTACAATGAGCAGTTCTTC.

This clone was picked up a small number of times. This sequence joins TRBV7-6 and TRBJ2-7; the D is unclear. The CDR3 has 15 amino acids. V was pared by 3 bases and J by 5 bases, with 17 bases between. Germline-derived CDR1 and CDR2 are SGHVS and FNYEAQ. The CDR3 DNA reads as TGTGCCAGCAGCTTCCAGGATACACCCGCCCACGAGCAGTACTTC. Translated: CASSFQDTPAHEQYF.